This T cell receptor beta chain emerged from a study of shared clonotypes between healthy human individuals. Study-wide results and limits: A generally larger estimated richness was seen in naive subsets than in memory subsets. Rarefaction curves obtained for sorted subsets showed sequencing incomplete despite large depth.

This clone has more than one count but fewer than ten. Its antigen is currently unknown. The naive CD8 fraction comprised CD45RO-negative cells positively selected for CCR7 and excluded terminally differentiated effector memory CD45RA+ cells. The healthy adult donors were HIV-negative and reported no recent acute infections or vaccinations. Those who donated, Caucasian adults without exception, all lived in Nashville, Tennessee. The assay was immunoSEQ multiplex PCR, and TCRdb's table has in-frame clones only and misses some. The sample yields hundreds of thousands of clones, approximately 96% seen once. CDR3 size: 14 residues. Germline V lookup: CDR1 SEHNR, CDR2 FQNEAQ (reference sequence). V lost 4 bases and J lost 0, with 9 bases in between.

The rearrangement joins TRBV7-9 to TRBJ1-1, with no clear D. The sequence derives from a woman aged 25 to 39 in good health. Sequencing was carried out using naive CD8+ T cells sorted from blood. The DNA of the CDR3 is TGTGCCAGCAGCTCGAACCCAGTGAACACTGAAGCTTTCTTT. It codes for CASSSNPVNTEAFF.